Sequencing of this TCR beta chain was carried out in a study of T cell responses to AZD1222 COVID-19 vaccine. Across the study: Pooled samples include second doses given at about 4 or 12 weeks. Findings and limits, study-wide: Spike regions recognized by vaccine-associated CD4 TCRs spanned the protein, led by 160-218 and 743-854. Just a handful of people given AZD1222 tested seropositive at baseline. Nearly half of spike-specific TCRs reportedly go after variant regions that carry no mutations.

The method was immunoSEQ multiplex PCR; TCRdb's version includes in-frame clones alone and lacks a portion of them. The sample records some 86,000 clones, around 73% being singletons. As for this clone: What it binds is unknown.

The receptor comes from an adult in good health. This sample comprised peripheral blood, obtained on day 0 of AZD1222 vaccination.

The DNA for the CDR3 is TGTGCCAGCAGTGAGTGGCTAGAGGACACCTACGAGCAGTACTTC. Translation gives CASSEWLEDTYEQYF. The chain joins TRBV6-1 to TRBJ2-7; D perhaps matches TRBD1 (5 bases). The germline V gene has CDR1 MNHNS and CDR2 SASEGT. CDR3 length: 15 residues. With 3 bases removed from V and 2 bases from J, the gap between germline ends came to 14 bases.